A single sample gave rise to the 25 T cell receptor beta chains below, sequenced in a study of spatial heterogeneity in lung cancer (dated by TCRdb to between 2018 and 2020). Receptors were amplified or captured by 5' RACE. For sequencing, a NextSeq 500 was employed. TCRdb cleaned the public reads at Q25 with fastp, built clones with MiXCR and kept in-frame beta chains. Entries are consolidated by CDR3 protein sequence, retaining the most common genes and DNA. In all, the sample holds under 30,000 distinct CDR3 sequences, and roughly 4.5% of those were seen once. The ten biggest clones cover 5.2% of the sample. In light of the paper, this sample's time point label describes: sample taken at primary tumor resection. For TCR sequencing, whole RNA was extracted from tumor and nontumor lung tissue, or from cryopreserved PBMC samples, and no cell sorting was done. Sequenced material: PBMCs, taken at surgery. The source is a male donor with early-stage non-small cell lung cancer.

This clonotype was seen more than once but under ten times. The CDR3 loop reads CASSEVAGGPYEQYF. The CDR3 nucleotides are TGTGCCAGCAGTGAGGTGGCGGGGGGACCCTACGAGCAGTACTTC. The genes are TRBV2 and TRBJ2-7; TRBD2 matches 8 bases. The V gene's germline CDR1 is SNHLY and CDR2 FYNNEI. J was trimmed by 2 bases and V by 3 bases; bases with no gene match: 6. The CDR3 sequence is 15 residues long.

This clonotype was recorded many times. This chain links TRBV20-1 with TRBJ2-3; 12 bases are shared with TRBD2. J was trimmed by 2 bases and V by 1 base; bases with no gene match: 7. The CDR3 length is 17 residues. Germline V gives CDR1 DFQATT, CDR2 SNEGSKA (reference sequence). For the CDR3, the DNA is TGCAGTGCTAGAGCCCCAGGACTAGCGGGGAACACAGATACGCAGTATTTT. It encodes CSARAPGLAGNTDTQYF.

The chain links TRBV7-2 to TRBJ2-3, with D perhaps TRBD1 or TRBD2 (5 bases each). The CDR3 is 15 residues long. Trimming cost V 6 bases and J 6 bases, with 19 bases left between them. Germline CDR1 and CDR2: SGHTA and FQGNSA. The CDR3 coding sequence is TGTGCCAGCAGTAAAGTAGGGACCCGACGCGATACGCAGTATTTT. Amino acid sequence: CASSKVGTRRDTQYF.

This clonotype came up many times. The rearrangement uses TRBV11-1 and TRBJ2-2, with D unresolved. The germline V and J ends were trimmed by 2 bases and 6 bases, with 7 bases remaining between them. This CDR3 has 13 residues. Germline CDR1 is SGHAT and CDR2 is FQDESV (reference sequence). CDR3 loop: CASSLSLSGELFF. The CDR3, as DNA: TGTGCCAGCAGCTTATCCCTGTCCGGGGAGCTGTTTTTT.

This clonotype was found many times. The rearrangement uses TRBV29-1 and TRBJ2-1; D may be TRBD1 (5 bases). This CDR3 comprises 15 residues. V was shortened by 3 bases and J by 0 bases, with 12 bases between the two germline ends. The germline gives CDR1 SQVTM, CDR2 ANQGSEA. The CDR3 loop is CSVDRGRSSYNEQFF. In nucleotides, the CDR3 is TGCAGCGTTGATAGGGGAAGGAGCTCCTACAATGAGCAGTTCTTC.

In its sample, this clonotype ranks as medium-sized. The chain combines TRBV7-6 with TRBJ2-1; the match to TRBD1 covers 10 bases. The V gene end was trimmed by 5 bases and the J gene end by 8 bases; junction bases not matched to a gene: 18. This CDR3 has 18 residues. The germline gives CDR1 SGHVS, CDR2 FNYEAQ. The CDR3 coding sequence is TGTGCCAGCAGCCCCCTGACAGGGGGCGCCGTGAAAGGGTATGAGCAGTTCTTC. Its protein is CASSPLTGGAVKGYEQFF.

This clonotype was seen many times. J is TRBJ2-2 and V is TRBV6-2 or TRBV6-3, with 10 positions matching TRBD1. The CDR3 covers 17 residues. Trimming removed 0 bases from V and 3 bases from J; junction bases left unmatched: 4. The germline V gene encodes CDR1 MNHEY and CDR2 SVGEGT. CDR3 sequence: CASSYSRGTGDTGELFF. The DNA of the CDR3 is TGTGCCAGCAGTTACTCGAGGGGGACAGGGGACACCGGGGAGCTGTTTTTT.

This clonotype was found many times. The V call is TRBV9, the J call TRBJ2-2, with a tentative D call TRBD1 (7 bases). This CDR3 spans 16 amino acids. Germline V lookup: CDR1 SGDLS, CDR2 YYNGEE. V lost 1 base, J lost 4 bases, and 14 bases lay in between. CDR3 nucleotide sequence: TGTGCCAGCAGCGTATCCGGGCAGGGGGGCACCGGGGAGCTGTTTTTT. Its protein is CASSVSGQGGTGELFF.

This clonotype was seen just once. A read error may explain this, as a much larger clone is one base away. The chain couples TRBV7-2 to TRBJ2-5; D may be TRBD1 or TRBD2 (5 bases each). CDR1 and CDR2 (germline): SGHTA, FQGNSA. The CDR3 runs 10 residues. CDR3 bases: TGTGCCAGCGGCGACGGGACCCGGTACTTC. Its translation: CASGDGTRYF.

Judged by abundance, this clonotype is medium-sized (0.01 to 0.1%). The rearrangement joins TRBV10-3 to TRBJ2-5, with TRBD1 identical over 8 bases. This CDR3 has 14 amino acids. The junction had 2 bases not matched to a gene; V was cut back by 3 bases and J by 2 bases. CDR1 is ENHRY and CDR2 is SYGVKD in the germline V gene. The CDR3 sequence is CAISDQGAQETQYF. The CDR3 DNA reads TGTGCCATCAGTGATCAGGGGGCGCAAGAGACCCAGTACTTC.

This clonotype showed up just a few times. The V call is TRBV28, the J call TRBJ1-6; D remains ambiguous. CDR1 and CDR2 (germline): MDHEN, SYDVKM. This CDR3 comprises 13 residues. Trimming shortened V by 1 base and J by 10 bases, and 8 bases separated the two germline ends. DNA of the CDR3: TGTGCCAGCAGTTTATTGGTGGGATCACCCCTCCACTTT. Residues: CASSLLVGSPLHF. The complete variable domain, with remaining parts taken from reference TRBV28 and TRBJ1-6, reads DVKVTQSSRYLVKRTGEKVFLECVQDMDHENMFWYRQDPGLGLRLIYFSYDVKMKEKGDIPEGYSVSREKKERFSLILESASTNQTSMYLCASSLLVGSPLHFGNGTRLTVT.

In its sample, this clonotype was seen many times. V is TRBV7-9 and J is TRBJ2-2; 13 positions agree with TRBD2. Germline assignment: CDR1 SEHNR and CDR2 FQNEAQ (reference sequence). The CDR3 is made up of 17 amino acids. Trimming cost V 4 bases and J 3 bases; bases outside gene matches: 5. CDR3 DNA sequence: TGTGCCAGCAGCTCGGGACTAGCGGGAAGTGACACCGGGGAGCTGTTTTTT. Its protein product is CASSSGLAGSDTGELFF.

This clonotype was counted at least ten times. The chain uses TRBV18 and TRBJ2-7; 9 nucleotides line up with TRBD2. Germline values: CDR1 KGHSH, CDR2 LQKENI. The J segment lost 0 bases and the V segment lost 5 bases, leaving 5 bases of the junction unmatched. This CDR3 is built from 15 residues. The CDR3 nucleotides are TGTGCCAGCTCAGCGACTAGCGGAACCTCCTACGAGCAGTACTTC. This encodes CASSATSGTSYEQYF.

In this sample, this clonotype turned up many times. V usage is TRBV7-2 and J usage is TRBJ1-2; 9 nucleotides align to TRBD1. Trimming at V came to 4 bases and at J to 2 bases, leaving 8 bases not matched to a gene. The CDR3 totals 16 residues. CDR1 SGHTA and CDR2 FQGNSA come from the germline V gene. The CDR3 reads CASSSQTGGANYGYTF. The CDR3 DNA sequence: TGTGCCAGCAGCTCGCAAACAGGGGGCGCGAACTATGGCTACACCTTC.

This clonotype was found many times. The rearrangement joins TRBV6-2 or TRBV6-3 to TRBJ2-3; 8 nucleotides agree with TRBD2. Germline-derived CDR1 and CDR2 are MNHEY and SVGEGT. This CDR3 comprises 15 residues. Trimming removed 2 bases from V and 5 bases from J; junction bases left unmatched: 6. Here the CDR3 reads CASSYPRGAEDTQYF. CDR3 DNA sequence: TGTGCCAGCAGTTACCCGCGGGGGGCTGAAGATACGCAGTATTTT.

This clonotype was detected ten times or more. This chain's CDR3 is CASSPGLAGGADTQYF. The CDR3 DNA follows: TGTGCCAGCAGCCCAGGACTAGCGGGAGGAGCAGATACGCAGTATTTT. The gene calls are TRBV7-9 and TRBJ2-3, with 14 bases lining up with TRBD2. The CDR3 length is 16 residues. Losses at the gene ends were 5 bases for V and 4 bases for J; bases not matched to a gene: 5. Looked up from germline, CDR1 is SEHNR and CDR2 is FQNEAQ (reference sequence). Together with reference TRBV7-9 and TRBJ2-3, the CDR3 gives the full variable domain: DTGVSQNPRHKITKRGQNVTFRCDPISEHNRLYWYRQTLGQGPEFLTYFQNEAQLEKSRLLSDRFSAERPKGSFSTLEIQRTEQGDSAMYLCASSPGLAGGADTQYFGPGTRLTVL.

This clonotype was found a few times. The chain carries TRBV12-3 or TRBV12-4 and TRBJ2-3, with 11 nucleotides matching TRBD2. The CDR3 is 18 amino acids. V was clipped by 5 bases and J by 2 bases; unmatched bases: 12. This chain's CDR3 is CASSPSTRLAGNTDTQYF. CDR3 in DNA: TGTGCCAGCAGTCCGTCAACAAGACTAGCGGGGAACACAGATACGCAGTATTTT.

This clonotype was observed at least ten times. The chain employs TRBV6-6 and TRBJ1-1, with 9 bases aligning to TRBD1. Unmatched junction bases numbered 3, after V lost 0 bases and J lost 4 bases. The CDR3 totals 15 residues. From germline, CDR1 is MNHNY and CDR2 SVGAGI (reference sequence). CDR3 sequence: CASSYSTGGTTEAFF. DNA of the CDR3: TGTGCCAGCAGTTACTCGACAGGGGGTACCACTGAAGCTTTCTTT.

Turning to this clonotype: One end of the junction varies from germline; a read error may be responsible. V usage is TRBV6-6 and J usage is TRBJ2-2, with 7 bases aligning to TRBD2. The germline CDR1 and CDR2 sequences are MNHNY and SVGAGI (reference sequence). The CDR3 is 15 amino acids. The CDR3 nucleotides are TGTGCCACCATGACGGGGGGAGGGAGATCCGGGGAGCAGTTTTTT. It codes for CATMTGGGRSGEQFF.

This clonotype is medium-sized by share. The gene calls are TRBV6-5 and TRBJ2-3, with TRBD2 matching over 12 bases. The CDR3 consists of 18 residues. Germline values: CDR1 MNHEY, CDR2 SVGAGI. Trimming removed 0 bases from V and 2 bases from J; junction bases left unmatched: 6. CDR3 sequence (DNA): TGTGCCAGCAGTTACTCGCTAGCGGGAGGGCCCCCCACAGATACGCAGTATTTT. This encodes CASSYSLAGGPPTDTQYF.

The chain recombines TRBV20-1 with TRBJ2-1; the D is unclear. Germline CDR1 is DFQATT and CDR2 is SNEGSKA (reference sequence). The germline V and J ends were trimmed by 4 bases and 0 bases, with 10 bases remaining between them. The CDR3 consists of 14 residues. CDR3 nucleotide sequence: TGCAGTGCTACCCCAGAGAGCTCCTACAATGAGCAGTTCTTC. It translates to CSATPESSYNEQFF.

This clonotype appeared many times. The CDR3 nucleotides are TGTGCCAGCAGTGAAGGGACAGGGGTCAATGAGCAGTTCTTC. It yields the protein CASSEGTGVNEQFF. V and J are TRBV2 and TRBJ2-1, with 9 bases that match TRBD1. The J segment lost 6 bases and the V segment lost 1 base, leaving 1 base of the junction unmatched. In germline, CDR1 is SNHLY, CDR2 FYNNEI. CDR3 size: 14 residues.

This clonotype has ten or more counts. The chain joins TRBV18 to TRBJ2-7; tentative D call: TRBD1 (5 bases). This CDR3 spans 13 amino acids. The germline V gene has CDR1 KGHSH and CDR2 LQKENI. Trimming pared 2 bases from V and 4 bases from J, leaving 9 bases between. CDR3 sequence: CASSPTRQYEQYF. CDR3 coding DNA: TGTGCCAGCTCACCAACCCGACAGTACGAGCAGTACTTC.

This clonotype was counted ten times or more. The V and J genes are TRBV5-1 and TRBJ2-7, with 7 bases fitting TRBD1. The V and J ends lost 0 bases and 6 bases, in that order; junction bases with no gene match: 6. CDR3 length: 14 residues. CDR1 is SGHRS, CDR2 YFSETQ, per germline. The CDR3 bases are TGCGCCAGCAGCTTGGCAGGGGGAGAGAGCGAGCAGTACTTC. Translating it yields CASSLAGGESEQYF.

At least ten counts were recorded for this clonotype. The gene calls are TRBV5-1 and TRBJ1-2, with 7 nucleotides matching TRBD1. With 5 bases clipped from V and 3 bases from J, the junction kept 10 bases outside the gene matches. The germline V gene encodes CDR1 SGHRS and CDR2 YFSETQ. The CDR3 totals 15 residues. DNA of the CDR3: TGCGCCAGCAGTCGGACTACCACAGGGGACTATGGCTACACCTTC. Its protein product is CASSRTTTGDYGYTF.